Sequencing of this T cell receptor (beta chain) was carried out in a study of shared clonotypes between healthy human individuals. Data came from immunoSEQ multiplex PCR; TCRdb stores just in-frame clones and leaves some out. Of 1 million to 1.2 million clones detected, 70% to 85% appear once; the ten largest clones hold more than 0.85%. Study results and limitations: The diversity represented, both genetic and in exposure history, was limited by few donors.

Germline V gene data show CDR1 as SEHNR and CDR2 as FQNEAQ (reference sequence). V dropped 5 bases and J dropped 4; count of bases not matched to a gene: 4. This CDR3 region has 13 residues. A remark on this clone: The antigen is unknown. Within the sample, other DNA sequences also encode this same CDR3.

Subsets obtained from CD4+ cells comprised CD45RA+ naive and CD45RA-negative memory cells. Sequenced: memory CD4+ T cells from PBMCs. Sample subset: CD45RA-negative fraction. The receptor's source is a man aged 18 to 30 in good health. Some clones in this sample may be carry-over from other donors' samples. The chain carries TRBV7-9 and TRBJ2-5; 7 positions agree with TRBD1. The CDR3 DNA sequence: TGTGCCAGCAGCAGGACAGGAGGAGAGACCCAGTACTTC. Amino acids: CASSRTGGETQYF.